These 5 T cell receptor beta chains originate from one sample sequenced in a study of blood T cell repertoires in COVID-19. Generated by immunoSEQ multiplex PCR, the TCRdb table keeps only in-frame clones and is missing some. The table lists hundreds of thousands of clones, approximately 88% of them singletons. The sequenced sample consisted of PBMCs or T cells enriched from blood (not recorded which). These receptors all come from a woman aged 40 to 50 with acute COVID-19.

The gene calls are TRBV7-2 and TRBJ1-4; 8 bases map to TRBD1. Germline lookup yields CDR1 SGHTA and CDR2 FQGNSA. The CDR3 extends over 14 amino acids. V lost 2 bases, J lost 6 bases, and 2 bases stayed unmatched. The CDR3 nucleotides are TGTGCCAGCAGCTTATACAGGGGGGATGAAAAACTGTTTTTT. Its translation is CASSLYRGDEKLFF.

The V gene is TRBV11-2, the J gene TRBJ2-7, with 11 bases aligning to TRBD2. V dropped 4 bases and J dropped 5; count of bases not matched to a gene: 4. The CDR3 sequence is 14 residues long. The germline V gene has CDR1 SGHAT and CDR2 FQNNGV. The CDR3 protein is CASSSVAGGDEQYF. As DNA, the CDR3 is TGTGCCAGCAGCTCAGTAGCGGGGGGGGACGAGCAGTACTTC. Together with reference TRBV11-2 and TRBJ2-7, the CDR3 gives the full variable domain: EAGVAQSPRYKIIEKRQSVAFWCNPISGHATLYWYQQILGQGPKLLIQFQNNGVVDDSQLPKDRFSAERLKGVDSTLKIQPAKLEDSAVYLCASSSVAGGDEQYFGPGTRLTVT.

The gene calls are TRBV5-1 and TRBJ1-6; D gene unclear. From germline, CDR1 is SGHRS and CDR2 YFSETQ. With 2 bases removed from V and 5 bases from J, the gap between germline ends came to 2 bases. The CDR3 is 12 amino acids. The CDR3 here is CASSFDNSPLHF. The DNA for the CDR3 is TGCGCCAGCAGCTTCGATAATTCACCCCTCCACTTT.

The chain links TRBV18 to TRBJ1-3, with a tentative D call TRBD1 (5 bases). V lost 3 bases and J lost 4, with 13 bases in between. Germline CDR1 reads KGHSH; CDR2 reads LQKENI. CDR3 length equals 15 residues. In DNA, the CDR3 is TGTGCCAGCTCACCTGACAGTCTCTCCGGAAACACCATATATTTT. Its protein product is CASSPDSLSGNTIYF.

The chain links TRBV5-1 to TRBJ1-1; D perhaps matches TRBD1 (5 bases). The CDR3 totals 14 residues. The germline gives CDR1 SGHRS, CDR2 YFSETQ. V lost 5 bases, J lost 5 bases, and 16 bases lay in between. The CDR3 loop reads CASRVGQKGTEAFF. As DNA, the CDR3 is TGCGCCAGCAGAGTTGGACAAAAGGGAACTGAAGCTTTCTTT.